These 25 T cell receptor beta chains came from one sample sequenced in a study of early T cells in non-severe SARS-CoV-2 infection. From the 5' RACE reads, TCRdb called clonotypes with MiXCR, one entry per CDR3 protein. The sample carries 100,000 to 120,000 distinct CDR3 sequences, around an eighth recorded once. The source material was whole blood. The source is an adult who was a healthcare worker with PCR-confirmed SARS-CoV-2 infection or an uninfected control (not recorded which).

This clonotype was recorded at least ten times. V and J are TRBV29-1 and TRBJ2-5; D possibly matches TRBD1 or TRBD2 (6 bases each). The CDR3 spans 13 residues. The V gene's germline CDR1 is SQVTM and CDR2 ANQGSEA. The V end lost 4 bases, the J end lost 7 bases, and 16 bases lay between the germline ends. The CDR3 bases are TGCAGCGTTGCTATCGGGGGCCCAGGGACCCAGTACTTC. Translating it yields CSVAIGGPGTQYF.

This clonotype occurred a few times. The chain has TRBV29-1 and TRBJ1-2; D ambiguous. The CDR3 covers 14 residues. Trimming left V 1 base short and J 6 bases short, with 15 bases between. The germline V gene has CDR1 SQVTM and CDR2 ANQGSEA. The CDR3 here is CSVEGGGKNDGYTF. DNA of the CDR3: TGCAGCGTTGAAGGAGGAGGTAAAAATGATGGCTACACCTTC.

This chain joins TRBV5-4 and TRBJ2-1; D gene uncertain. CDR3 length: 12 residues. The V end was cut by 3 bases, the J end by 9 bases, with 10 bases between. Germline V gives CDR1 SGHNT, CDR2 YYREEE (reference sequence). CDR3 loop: CASSSLTREQFF. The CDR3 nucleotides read TGTGCCAGCAGCTCCCTCACCCGTGAGCAGTTCTTC.

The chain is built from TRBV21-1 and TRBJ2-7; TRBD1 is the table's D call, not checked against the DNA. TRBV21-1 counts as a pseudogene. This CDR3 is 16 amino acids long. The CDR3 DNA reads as TGTGCCAGCAGCTCCCCGTGGGGGGAGCCCGCCTACGAGCAGTACTTC. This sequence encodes CASSSPWGEPAYEQYF.

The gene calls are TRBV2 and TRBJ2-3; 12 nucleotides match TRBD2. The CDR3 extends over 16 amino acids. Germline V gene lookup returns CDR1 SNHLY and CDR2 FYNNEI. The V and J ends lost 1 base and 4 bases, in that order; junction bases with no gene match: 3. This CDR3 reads CASSEDRLAGADTQYF. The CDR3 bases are TGTGCCAGCAGTGAAGACAGACTAGCGGGAGCAGATACGCAGTATTTT.

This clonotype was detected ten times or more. Here the CDR3 DNA reads TGTGCCAGCAGCGTAGGGAGTGACGGAAACACCATATATTTT. Its translation is CASSVGSDGNTIYF. The gene calls are TRBV9 and TRBJ1-3; no reliable D call. With 0 bases removed from V and 4 bases from J, the gap between germline ends came to 8 bases. The CDR3 spans 14 residues. The germline gives CDR1 SGDLS, CDR2 YYNGEE. The whole variable domain, remainder taken from reference TRBV9 and TRBJ1-3, is DSGVTQTPKHLITATGQRVTLRCSPRSGDLSVYWYQQSLDQGLQFLIQYYNGEERAKGNILERFSAQQFPDLHSELNLSSLELGDSALYFCASSVGSDGNTIYFGEGSWLTVV.

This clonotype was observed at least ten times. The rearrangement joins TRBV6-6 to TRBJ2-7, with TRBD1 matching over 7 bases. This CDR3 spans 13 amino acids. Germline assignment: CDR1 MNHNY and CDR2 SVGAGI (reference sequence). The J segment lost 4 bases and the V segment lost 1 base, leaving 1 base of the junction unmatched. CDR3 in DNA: TGTGCCAGCAGTTACTGGGACAGATACGAGCAGTACTTC. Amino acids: CASSYWDRYEQYF.

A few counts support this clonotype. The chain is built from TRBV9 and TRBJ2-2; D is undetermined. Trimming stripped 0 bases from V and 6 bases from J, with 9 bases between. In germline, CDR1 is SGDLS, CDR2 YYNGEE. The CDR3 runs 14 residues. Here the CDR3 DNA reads TGTGCCAGCAGCGTAGGGGTCCTCTCCGGGGAGCTGTTTTTT. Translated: CASSVGVLSGELFF.

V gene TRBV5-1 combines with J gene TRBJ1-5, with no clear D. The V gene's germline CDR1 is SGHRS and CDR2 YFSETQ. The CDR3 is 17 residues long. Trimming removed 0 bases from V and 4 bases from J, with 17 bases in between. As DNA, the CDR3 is TGCGCCAGCAGCTTGGCTTCGCAGCATAGTGAAAATCAGCCCCAGCATTTT. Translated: CASSLASQHSENQPQHF.

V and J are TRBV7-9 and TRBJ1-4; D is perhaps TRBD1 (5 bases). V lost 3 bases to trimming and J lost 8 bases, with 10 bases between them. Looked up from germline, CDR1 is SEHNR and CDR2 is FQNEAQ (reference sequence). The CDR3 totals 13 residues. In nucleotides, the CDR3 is TGTGCCAGCAGCTTGATTCAGGGAGAAAAACTGTTTTTT. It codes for CASSLIQGEKLFF.

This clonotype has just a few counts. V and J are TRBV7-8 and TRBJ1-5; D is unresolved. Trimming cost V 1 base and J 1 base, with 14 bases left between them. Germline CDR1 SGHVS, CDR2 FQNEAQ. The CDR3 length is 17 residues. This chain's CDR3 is CASSLDIVAISNQPQHF. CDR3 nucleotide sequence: TGTGCCAGCAGCTTAGATATAGTGGCTATAAGCAATCAGCCCCAGCATTTT.

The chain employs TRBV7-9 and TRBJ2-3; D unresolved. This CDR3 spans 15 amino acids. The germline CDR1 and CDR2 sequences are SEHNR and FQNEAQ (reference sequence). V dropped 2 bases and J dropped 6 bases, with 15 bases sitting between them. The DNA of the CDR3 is TGTGCCAGCAGCTTAACAAGTACCGTTGTCGATACGCAGTATTTT. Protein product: CASSLTSTVVDTQYF. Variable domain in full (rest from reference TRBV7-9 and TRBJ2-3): DTGVSQNPRHKITKRGQNVTFRCDPISEHNRLYWYRQTLGQGPEFLTYFQNEAQLEKSRLLSDRFSAERPKGSFSTLEIQRTEQGDSAMYLCASSLTSTVVDTQYFGPGTRLTVL.

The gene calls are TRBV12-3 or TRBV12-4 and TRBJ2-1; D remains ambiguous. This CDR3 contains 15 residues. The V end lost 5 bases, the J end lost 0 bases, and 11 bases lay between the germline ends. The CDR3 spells CASSPFLSSYNEQFF. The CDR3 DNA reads TGTGCCAGCAGTCCTTTCCTAAGCTCCTACAATGAGCAGTTCTTC.

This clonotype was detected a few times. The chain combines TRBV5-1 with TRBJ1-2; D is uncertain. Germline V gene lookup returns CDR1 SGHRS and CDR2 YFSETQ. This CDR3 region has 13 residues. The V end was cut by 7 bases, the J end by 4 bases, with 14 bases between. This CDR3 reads CASSSLGSYGYTF. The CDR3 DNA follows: TGCGCCAGCTCGTCACTTGGTTCCTATGGCTACACCTTC.

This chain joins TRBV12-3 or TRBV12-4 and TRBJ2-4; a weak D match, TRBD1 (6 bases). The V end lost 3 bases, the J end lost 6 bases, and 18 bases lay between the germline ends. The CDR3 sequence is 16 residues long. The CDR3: CASSFVQDTGRNIQYF. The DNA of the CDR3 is TGTGCCAGCAGTTTTGTCCAGGATACAGGGCGAAACATTCAGTACTTC.

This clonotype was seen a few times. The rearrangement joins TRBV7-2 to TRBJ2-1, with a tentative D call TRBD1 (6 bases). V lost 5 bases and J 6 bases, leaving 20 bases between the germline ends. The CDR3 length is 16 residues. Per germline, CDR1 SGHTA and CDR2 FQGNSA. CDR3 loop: CASSNSGTPAPNEQFF. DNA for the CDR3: TGTGCCAGCAGCAATTCGGGGACACCCGCCCCCAATGAGCAGTTCTTC.

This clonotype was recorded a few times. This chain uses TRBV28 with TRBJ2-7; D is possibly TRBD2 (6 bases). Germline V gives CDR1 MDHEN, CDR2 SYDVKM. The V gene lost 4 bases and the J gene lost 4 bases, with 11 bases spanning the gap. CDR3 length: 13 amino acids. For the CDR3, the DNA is TGTGCCAGCAGTTGGGAGGACACTTACGAGCAGTACTTC. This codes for CASSWEDTYEQYF. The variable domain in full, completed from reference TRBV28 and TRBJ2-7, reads DVKVTQSSRYLVKRTGEKVFLECVQDMDHENMFWYRQDPGLGLRLIYFSYDVKMKEKGDIPEGYSVSREKKERFSLILESASTNQTSMYLCASSWEDTYEQYFGPGTRLTVT.

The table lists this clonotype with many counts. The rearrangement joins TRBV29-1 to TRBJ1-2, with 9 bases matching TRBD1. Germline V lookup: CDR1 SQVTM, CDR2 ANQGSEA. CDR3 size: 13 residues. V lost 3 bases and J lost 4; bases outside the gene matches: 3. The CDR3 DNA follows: TGCAGCGTTGATGGGGGACAGGGCTATGGCTACACCTTC. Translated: CSVDGGQGYGYTF. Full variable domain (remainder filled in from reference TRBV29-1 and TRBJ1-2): SAVISQKPSRDICQRGTSLTIQCQVDSQVTMMFWYRQQPGQSLTLIATANQGSEATYESGFVIDKFPISRPNLTFSTLTVSNMSPEDSSIYLCSVDGGQGYGYTFGSGTRLTVV.

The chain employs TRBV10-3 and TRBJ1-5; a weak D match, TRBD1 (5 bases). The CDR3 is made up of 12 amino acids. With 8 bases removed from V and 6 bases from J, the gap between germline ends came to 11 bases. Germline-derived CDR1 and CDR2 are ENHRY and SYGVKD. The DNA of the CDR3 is TGTGCCATCCGATCCGGGGGTCAGCCCCAGCATTTT. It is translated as CAIRSGGQPQHF.

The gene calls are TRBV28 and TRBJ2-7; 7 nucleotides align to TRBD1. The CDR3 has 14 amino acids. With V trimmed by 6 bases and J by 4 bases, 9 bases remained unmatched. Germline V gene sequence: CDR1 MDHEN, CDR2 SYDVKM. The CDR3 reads CASSLSGQVYEQYF. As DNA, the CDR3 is TGTGCCAGCAGCCTCTCCGGACAGGTGTACGAGCAGTACTTC.

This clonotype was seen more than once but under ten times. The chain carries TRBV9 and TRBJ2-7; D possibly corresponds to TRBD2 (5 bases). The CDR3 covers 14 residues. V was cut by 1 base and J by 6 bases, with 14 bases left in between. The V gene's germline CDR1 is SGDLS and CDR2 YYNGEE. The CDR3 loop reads CASSVRGSPGEQYF. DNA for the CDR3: TGTGCCAGCAGCGTACGAGGGTCCCCCGGCGAGCAGTACTTC.

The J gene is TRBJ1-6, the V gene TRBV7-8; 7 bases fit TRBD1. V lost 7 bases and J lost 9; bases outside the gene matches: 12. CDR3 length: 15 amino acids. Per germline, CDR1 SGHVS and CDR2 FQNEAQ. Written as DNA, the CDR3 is TGTGCCAGCACGTACAGGGGCGCCTATGGTTCACCCCTCCACTTT. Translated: CASTYRGAYGSPLHF.

This CDR3 is CATTSGGYNEQFF. Here the CDR3 DNA reads TGTGCCACCACTAGCGGGGGCTACAATGAGCAGTTCTTC. The J gene is TRBJ2-1, the V gene TRBV24-1; 10 bases are a match to TRBD2. Germline lookup yields CDR1 KGHDR and CDR2 SFDVKD. CDR3 size: 13 residues. V shed 8 bases and J 3 bases; nucleotides not matched to a gene: 0.

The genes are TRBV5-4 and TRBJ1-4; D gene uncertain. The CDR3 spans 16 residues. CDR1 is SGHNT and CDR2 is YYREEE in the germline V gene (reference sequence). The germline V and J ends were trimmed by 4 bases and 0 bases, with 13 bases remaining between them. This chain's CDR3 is CASSPERHATNEKLFF. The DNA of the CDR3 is TGTGCCAGCAGCCCCGAAAGGCACGCAACTAATGAAAAACTGTTTTTT.

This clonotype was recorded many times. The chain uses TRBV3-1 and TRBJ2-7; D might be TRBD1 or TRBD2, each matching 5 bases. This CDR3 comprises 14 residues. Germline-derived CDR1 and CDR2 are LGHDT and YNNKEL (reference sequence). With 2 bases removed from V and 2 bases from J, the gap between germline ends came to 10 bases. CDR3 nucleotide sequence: TGTGCCAGCAGCCAACGGGACCAGACCTACGAGCAGTACTTC. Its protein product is CASSQRDQTYEQYF.